The rows below give T cell receptor beta chains drawn from one sample of a study of T-cell memory formation after mild COVID-19. TCRdb re-called the 5' RACE reads with MiXCR, one entry per CDR3 protein. The data show fewer than 600,000 distinct CDR3 sequences, with approximately 21% seen just once and 7.5% to 9.5% held by the top ten. The sequenced sample was PBMCs or a T cell subset sorted from them (not recorded which). The receptors come from an adult woman who had mild COVID-19 (a few samples of this study predate the infection). Cell type and time point are not known. The CDR3 runs from the conserved cysteine through the conserved F or W. The D gene is left open where the match is weak. The size entry is marked missing in some rows and otherwise reads once, few, many or a size class.

v_call	d_call	j_call	clone_size	cdr3_aa	cdr3_nt
TRBV3-1	TRBD2	TRBJ2-5	few	CASSQEAGASGVRETQYF	TGTGCCAGCAGCCAAGAGGCTGGGGCTAGCGGGGTCCGGGAGACCCAGTACTTC
TRBV3-1	.	TRBJ1-2	.	CASSQGPLYGYTF	TGTGCCAGCAGCCAAGGCCCCCTCTATGGCTACACCTTC
TRBV7-2	.	TRBJ1-1	.	CASSRQESEAFF	TGTGCCAGCAGTCGTCAGGAGTCTGAAGCTTTCTTT
TRBV29-1	.	TRBJ2-2	few	CSVEKDWTGELFF	TGCAGCGTTGAGAAGGACTGGACCGGGGAGCTGTTTTTT
TRBV21-1	.	TRBJ2-7	few	CASSPLGTVLPTCQYF	TGTGCCAGCAGCCCTTTAGGGACAGTCCTTCCTACGTGTCAGTACTTC
TRBV7-9	TRBD1	TRBJ1-2	.	CASSPWDSHYGYTF	TGTGCCAGCAGCCCATGGGACAGCCACTATGGCTACACCTTC
TRBV5-1	.	TRBJ1-4	.	CASSFGQGREKLFF	TGTGCCAGCAGCTTCGGTCAAGGGAGGGAAAAACTGTTTTTT
TRBV7-9	TRBD2	TRBJ2-3	.	CASRYGLGSTDTQYF	TGTGCCAGCAGATACGGACTAGGAAGCACAGATACGCAGTATTTT
TRBV19	.	TRBJ1-1	.	CASSRGTTNTEAFF	TGTGCCAGTAGTCGCGGGACTACCAACACTGAAGCTTTCTTT
TRBV18	TRBD1	TRBJ1-5	many	CASSPQGAGQPQHF	TGTGCCAGCTCCCCTCAGGGGGCGGGTCAGCCCCAGCATTTT
TRBV27	TRBD2	TRBJ2-2	.	CASSLGAGGYTGELFF	TGTGCCAGCAGTTTAGGAGCGGGAGGGTACACCGGGGAGCTGTTTTTT
TRBV10-1	.	TRBJ1-1	.	CASSERASNTEAFF	TGCGCCAGCAGTGAGCGGGCCTCGAACACTGAAGCTTTCTTT
TRBV6-2/TRBV6-3	TRBD2	TRBJ2-1	few	CASSYSPSGALVEQFF	TGTGCCAGCAGTTACTCTCCTAGCGGGGCCCTTGTAGAGCAGTTCTTC
TRBV5-1	.	TRBJ2-3	few	CASSLMGRTDTQYF	TGCGCCAGCAGCTTAATGGGACGGACAGATACGCAGTATTTT
TRBV19	.	TRBJ1-1	.	CASSISMNTEAFF	TGTGCCAGTAGTATATCGATGAACACTGAAGCTTTCTTT
TRBV11-3	TRBD2	TRBJ2-1	.	CASSHRTSGRVSYNEQFF	TGTGCCAGCAGCCACCGGACTAGCGGGAGAGTCTCCTACAATGAGCAGTTCTTC
TRBV5-1	TRBD2	TRBJ2-1	.	CASRSAGGNEQFF	TGCGCCAGCAGATCGGCGGGAGGGAATGAGCAGTTCTTC
TRBV19	.	TRBJ2-1	few	CASSPNPQGRFYNEQFF	TGTGCCAGTAGTCCCAACCCACAGGGGAGGTTCTACAATGAGCAGTTCTTC
TRBV30	.	TRBJ1-3	.	CAWSVRPSYSGNTIYF	TGTGCCTGGAGTGTTAGACCGTCATACTCTGGAAACACCATATATTTT
TRBV5-6	TRBD1	TRBJ2-7	few	CASSLVGTGPHEQYF	TGTGCCAGCAGCTTGGTAGGGACAGGGCCCCACGAGCAGTACTTC
TRBV5-1	TRBD2	TRBJ2-7	.	CASSLEAGGAYYEQYF	TGCGCCAGCAGCTTGGAGGCGGGAGGGGCGTACTACGAGCAGTACTTC
TRBV7-2	TRBD1	TRBJ2-1	many	CASSRGQGPYNEQFF	TGTGCCAGCAGCCGGGGACAGGGGCCCTACAATGAGCAGTTCTTC
TRBV7-2	.	TRBJ1-5	few	CASSLPGSHNQPQHF	TGTGCCAGCAGCTTACCTGGCAGCCACAATCAGCCCCAGCATTTT
TRBV27	.	TRBJ1-2	.	CASSPTQGVSYGYTF	TGTGCCAGCAGCCCGACGCAGGGTGTAAGCTATGGCTACACCTTC
TRBV29-1	.	TRBJ2-1	few	CSVHPGMGYNEQFF	TGCAGCGTTCACCCGGGGATGGGCTACAATGAGCAGTTCTTC
TRBV6-5	TRBD2	TRBJ2-7	many	CASSPTGGSSYEQYF	TGTGCCAGCAGCCCAACGGGGGGGAGCTCCTACGAGCAGTACTTC
TRBV29-1	.	TRBJ2-2	.	CSVEDAGLNTGELFF	TGCAGCGTTGAGGACGCCGGCTTGAACACCGGGGAGCTGTTTTTT
TRBV20-1	TRBD2	TRBJ2-3	.	CSASLVRGGTDTQYF	TGCAGTGCTAGTTTGGTGCGGGGGGGCACAGATACGCAGTATTTT
TRBV12-3/TRBV12-4	.	TRBJ1-5	few	CASSSTGFRQPQHF	TGTGCCAGCAGTTCGACAGGTTTCCGTCAGCCCCAGCATTTT
TRBV12-3/TRBV12-4	TRBD1	TRBJ1-4	.	CASSAGQGREKLFF	TGTGCCAGCAGTGCGGGACAGGGGCGAGAAAAACTGTTTTTT
TRBV7-2	TRBD2	TRBJ2-3	few	CASPPREERDTQYF	TGTGCCAGCCCCCCCCGGGAGGAGCGGGATACGCAGTATTTT
TRBV6-5	.	TRBJ2-1	.	CASSAFGARWGEQFF	TGTGCCAGCAGCGCCTTCGGGGCACGATGGGGTGAGCAGTTCTTC
TRBV4-1	TRBD1	TRBJ2-7	few	CASSQDAGTGEYEQYF	TGCGCCAGCAGCCAAGACGCCGGGACAGGCGAATACGAGCAGTACTTC
TRBV6-1	TRBD1	TRBJ2-6	once	CASRTRGLAGANVLTF	TGTGCCAGCAGGACCAGGGGGCTTGCTGGGGCCAACGTCCTGACTTTC
TRBV7-6	TRBD1	TRBJ2-7	few	CASSSRDRLSYEQYF	TGTGCCAGCAGCTCCCGGGACAGGCTCTCCTACGAGCAGTACTTC